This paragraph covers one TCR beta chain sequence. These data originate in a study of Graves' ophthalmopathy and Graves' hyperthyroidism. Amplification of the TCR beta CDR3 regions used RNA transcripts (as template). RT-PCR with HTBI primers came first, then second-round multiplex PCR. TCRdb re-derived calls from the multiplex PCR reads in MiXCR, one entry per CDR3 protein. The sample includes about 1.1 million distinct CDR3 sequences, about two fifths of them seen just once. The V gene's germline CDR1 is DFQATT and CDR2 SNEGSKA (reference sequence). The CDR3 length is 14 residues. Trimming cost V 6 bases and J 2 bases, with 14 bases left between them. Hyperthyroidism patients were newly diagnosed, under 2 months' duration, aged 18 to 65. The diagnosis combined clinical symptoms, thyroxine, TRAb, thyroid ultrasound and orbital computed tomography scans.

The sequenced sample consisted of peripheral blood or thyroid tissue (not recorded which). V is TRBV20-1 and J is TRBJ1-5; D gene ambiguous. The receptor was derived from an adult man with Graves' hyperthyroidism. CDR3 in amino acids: CSATSDLGNQPQHF. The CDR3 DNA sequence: TGCAGTGCCACCAGTGATTTGGGCAATCAGCCCCAGCATTTT.